This T cell receptor (beta chain) appears in the sequencing data of a study of T cell responses to AZD1222 COVID-19 vaccine. The method was immunoSEQ multiplex PCR; TCRdb's version includes in-frame clones alone and lacks a portion of them. The data contain around 100,000 clones, about 85% of them singletons. Findings and limits, study-wide: Receipt of two AZD1222 doses was followed by a rise in Spike-specific TCR breadth and depth.

In regard to this clone: Its antigen is still unknown.

Specimen: peripheral blood, collected on day 0 of AZD1222 vaccination. The receptor comes from an adult in good health.

For the CDR3, the DNA is TGTGCCAGCAGTTCGACCATGAATGAGCAGTTCTTC. This codes for CASSSTMNEQFF. The gene calls are TRBV12-3 or TRBV12-4 and TRBJ2-1; D ambiguous. V was pared by 4 bases and J by 7 bases, with 8 bases between. CDR3 length: 12 amino acids.